One sample yielded the 29 T cell receptor beta chains listed below, sequenced in a study of cytomegalovirus exposure and HLA in healthy donors. The study ran its PCR with 60 Vbeta and 13 Jbeta primers. Sequenced by immunoSEQ multiplex PCR; TCRdb stores in-frame clones only, minus some. The data contain around 80,000 clones, 70% to 85% of them singletons. Sequencing was done on a sample of PBMCs. These receptors all come from a man aged 35 to 55 in good health and CMV-seropositive.

The chain couples TRBV5-6 to TRBJ2-5; 8 bases agree with TRBD2. V dropped 4 bases and J dropped 3; count of bases not matched to a gene: 8. Germline loops: CDR1 SGHDT, CDR2 YYEEEE. CDR3 size: 15 residues. Written as DNA, the CDR3 is TGTGCCAGCAGCCCATGGGGACTAGGAAAAGAGACCCAGTACTTC. This codes for CASSPWGLGKETQYF.

The J gene is TRBJ2-1, the V gene TRBV6-1; 13 bases match TRBD2. The germline CDR1 and CDR2 sequences are MNHNS and SASEGT. CDR3 length: 14 amino acids. Trimming cost V 10 bases and J 7 bases; bases outside gene matches: 7. Written as DNA, the CDR3 is TGTGCCACCGGGACTAGCGGGACCGTGAATGAGCAGTTCTTC. This encodes CATGTSGTVNEQFF.

The V gene is TRBV13, the J gene TRBJ2-4, with TRBD2 matching 10 bases. The CDR3 covers 18 residues. The V gene's germline CDR1 is PRHDT and CDR2 FYEKMQ (reference sequence). Unmatched junction bases numbered 19, after V lost 5 bases and J lost 9 bases. The CDR3 region is CASSTLGIAGGPLGIQYF. CDR3 nucleotide sequence: TGTGCCAGCAGCACATTAGGGATAGCGGGGGGCCCTTTGGGCATTCAGTACTTC.

V and J are TRBV29-1 and TRBJ2-5; D is perhaps TRBD1 (5 bases). The J call is uncertain, as TRBJ2-7 better fits the DNA end. This CDR3 is 11 amino acids long. Germline CDR1 and CDR2: SQVTM and ANQGSEA. The CDR3 loop reads CSVGAVSEQYF. The CDR3 DNA sequence: TGCAGCGTAGGGGCAGTATCCGAGCAGTACTTC.

J is TRBJ1-5 and V is TRBV28, with 7 bases identical to TRBD1. The V and J ends lost 3 bases and 11 bases, in that order; junction bases with no gene match: 1. CDR1 MDHEN and CDR2 SYDVKM come from the germline V gene. This CDR3 has 11 amino acids. The CDR3 protein is CASSFRGAQHF. For the CDR3, the DNA is TGTGCCAGCAGTTTCAGGGGGGCCCAGCATTTT.

J is TRBJ2-3 and V is TRBV5-1; D ambiguous. Germline CDR1 is SGHRS and CDR2 is YFSETQ. Deletions cut 5 bases from V and 2 bases from J, with 9 bases between. The CDR3 totals 13 residues. The CDR3 region is CASRNTITDTQYF. The CDR3 region has the DNA TGCGCCAGCAGGAACACCATCACAGATACGCAGTATTTT.

This clone appeared a single time. The chain links TRBV30 to TRBJ2-7; TRBD2 aligns across 16 bases. This CDR3 comprises 16 residues. Germline assignment: CDR1 GTSNPN and CDR2 SVGIG (reference sequence). Unmatched junction bases numbered 8, after V lost 2 bases and J lost 7 bases. This CDR3 is CAWSPGTSGRADEQYF. The DNA of the CDR3 is TGTGCCTGGAGTCCCGGGACTAGCGGGAGGGCGGATGAGCAGTACTTC.

The chain couples TRBV29-1 to TRBJ2-3; 8 nucleotides match TRBD1. Germline CDR1 SQVTM, CDR2 ANQGSEA. The CDR3 runs 13 residues. Unmatched junction bases numbered 5, after V lost 7 bases and J lost 2 bases. Here the CDR3 reads CSDSRGHTDTQYF. CDR3 in DNA: TGCAGCGACTCCAGGGGGCACACAGATACGCAGTATTTT.

This clone was observed a handful of times. The CDR3 is CASSWTGGEQYF. The CDR3 nucleotides read TGTGCCAGCAGCTGGACGGGGGGCGAGCAGTACTTC. This chain joins TRBV5-4 and TRBJ2-7; 7 bases are shared with TRBD2. The CDR3 has 12 amino acids. Trimming cost V 3 bases and J 6 bases; bases outside gene matches: 3. The germline V gene encodes CDR1 SGHNT and CDR2 YYREEE (reference sequence). The full variable domain, rest sourced from reference TRBV5-4 and TRBJ2-7, is ETGVTQSPTHLIKTRGQQVTLRCSSQSGHNTVSWYQQALGQGPQFIFQYYREEENGRGNFPPRFSGLQFPNYSSELNVNALELDDSALYLCASSWTGGEQYFGPGTRLTVT.

This chain uses TRBV18 with TRBJ2-5, with 9 bases that match TRBD1. Germline V lookup: CDR1 KGHSH, CDR2 LQKENI. The CDR3 sequence is 15 residues long. The V and J ends lost 3 bases and 2 bases, in that order; junction bases with no gene match: 4. CDR3 protein: CASSPYGQGQETQYF. The CDR3 coding sequence is TGTGCCAGCTCACCCTATGGACAGGGGCAAGAGACCCAGTACTTC.

The rearrangement links TRBV30 to TRBJ2-3; perhaps TRBD1 as D (6 bases). The V end lost 3 bases, the J end lost 3 bases, and 16 bases lay between the germline ends. This CDR3 region has 15 residues. Germline-derived CDR1 and CDR2 are GTSNPN and SVGIG (reference sequence). CDR3 DNA sequence: TGTGCCTGGAGGCCTTTAGACAGGACGACAGATACGCAGTATTTT. It is translated as CAWRPLDRTTDTQYF.

The chain employs TRBV6-6 and TRBJ1-2, with D maybe TRBD1 (5 bases). V shed 5 bases and J shed 2 bases, with 9 bases lying between them. Per germline, CDR1 MNHNY and CDR2 SVGAGI (reference sequence). This CDR3 has 13 amino acids. DNA for the CDR3: TGTGCCAGCAGTGGACAACGAAACTATGGCTACACCTTC. This codes for CASSGQRNYGYTF.

V and J are TRBV5-4 and TRBJ1-1, with 7 bases that match TRBD1. V lost 6 bases to trimming and J lost 6 bases; unmatched junction nucleotides: 8. This CDR3 comprises 13 residues. The germline V gene encodes CDR1 SGHNT and CDR2 YYREEE (reference sequence). The DNA of the CDR3 is TGTGCCAGCACCCAAGGGACAGCCCCTGAAGCTTTCTTT. Amino acids: CASTQGTAPEAFF.

The J gene is TRBJ1-1, the V gene TRBV7-3; no clear D. The CDR3 covers 13 residues. Trimming stripped 5 bases from V and 5 bases from J, with 12 bases between. Germline V gene data show CDR1 as SGHTA and CDR2 as FQGTGA. CDR3 loop: CASSLTPGTEAFF. The DNA of the CDR3 is TGTGCCAGCAGCCTGACTCCTGGAACTGAAGCTTTCTTT.

The V and J genes are TRBV6-5 and TRBJ2-2; no reliable D call. This CDR3 spans 15 amino acids. The V end was cut by 5 bases, the J end by 2 bases, with 12 bases between. Germline V CDR1 and CDR2: MNHEY, SVGAGI. CDR3: CASSRDTLNTGELFF. Written as DNA, the CDR3 is TGTGCCAGCAGTCGAGACACCTTAAACACCGGGGAGCTGTTTTTT.

Remarks on this clone: One end of the junction does not line up with germline, which may come from a read error. V and J are TRBV18 and TRBJ2-2, with TRBD1 as a possible D gene (6 bases). The CDR3 extends over 13 amino acids. Germline V gene sequence: CDR1 KGHSH, CDR2 LQKENI. The DNA for the CDR3 is TGTGCCAGCTCACCGGGGGACACGGGGGAGCTGTTTTTT. This translates into CASSPGDTGELFF.

This clone occurred a few times. This sequence joins TRBV7-9 and TRBJ2-7; weak D call: TRBD2 (6 bases). The V end was cut by 4 bases, the J end by 0 bases, with 10 bases between. Per germline, CDR1 SEHNR and CDR2 FQNEAQ (reference sequence). CDR3 size: 14 residues. The CDR3 is CASSSRGISYEQYF. CDR3 sequence (DNA): TGTGCCAGCAGCTCACGGGGGATCTCCTACGAGCAGTACTTC.

This clone has more than one count but fewer than ten. The genes are TRBV18 and TRBJ1-5, with 8 bases fitting TRBD1. There are 14 residues in the CDR3. From germline, CDR1 is KGHSH and CDR2 LQKENI. The ends lost 3 bases at V and 7 bases at J; junction bases unmatched: 5. The CDR3, as DNA: TGTGCCAGCTCACCCGACAGGGGAGGGCAGCCCCAGCATTTT. Protein: CASSPDRGGQPQHF.

The chain links TRBV9 to TRBJ2-1, with D possibly being TRBD2 (6 bases). Germline CDR1 SGDLS, CDR2 YYNGEE. The CDR3 is 15 residues long. The V end was cut by 0 bases, the J end by 7 bases, with 14 bases between. The CDR3 loop is CASSVDPNGSNEQFF. Written as DNA, the CDR3 is TGTGCCAGCAGCGTAGATCCTAACGGGAGTAATGAGCAGTTCTTC.

This sequence joins TRBV7-2 and TRBJ1-6, with D possibly matching TRBD1 (6 bases). Trimming removed 3 bases at V and 14 bases at J, with 20 bases between. Germline CDR1 is SGHTA and CDR2 is FQGNSA. The CDR3 spans 15 residues. This CDR3 is CASSFSGTPVGSLHF. The CDR3 region has the DNA TGTGCCAGCAGCTTCTCCGGGACACCCGTTGGATCCCTCCACTTT.

The J gene is TRBJ2-7, the V gene TRBV4-2, with D perhaps TRBD2 (5 bases). Germline V gene lookup returns CDR1 LGHNA and CDR2 YNFKEQ. The ends were cut back, 8 bases at V and 2 bases at J, with 25 bases in the middle. This CDR3 comprises 17 residues. CDR3 amino acids: CASAQEGRGSVPYEQYF. The CDR3 DNA is TGTGCCAGCGCGCAAGAAGGCCGGGGTTCCGTACCCTACGAGCAGTACTTC.

This clone was detected a few times. CDR3 DNA: TGCAGCGCCCTGGACAGCTATGGCTACACCTTC. Protein sequence: CSALDSYGYTF. V is TRBV29-1 and J is TRBJ1-2; perhaps TRBD1 as D (6 bases). V lost 7 bases, J lost 4 bases, and 10 bases lay in between. This CDR3 contains 11 residues. Per the germline V gene, CDR1 is SQVTM and CDR2 is ANQGSEA.

J is TRBJ2-7 and V is TRBV4-2, with TRBD2 identical over 14 bases. J lost 2 bases, V lost 4 bases, and 10 bases had no gene match. Germline values: CDR1 LGHNA, CDR2 YNFKEQ. The CDR3 length is 18 residues. CDR3 sequence (DNA): TGTGCCAGCAGCCGTAGGACTAGCGGGGGGTCAAACGCCTACGAGCAGTACTTC. The encoded protein is CASSRRTSGGSNAYEQYF.

The rearrangement joins TRBV11-2 to TRBJ1-1; no clear D. The germline CDR1 and CDR2 sequences are SGHAT and FQNNGV. The CDR3 runs 15 residues. Trimming cost V 0 bases and J 1 base, with 9 bases left between them. The CDR3: CASSLEAGSNTEAFF. CDR3 nucleotides: TGTGCCAGCAGCTTAGAGGCAGGCTCGAACACTGAAGCTTTCTTT.

J is TRBJ2-1 and V is TRBV2; possible D gene TRBD2, 5 bases. V was clipped by 6 bases and J by 4 bases, with 10 bases between them. Germline V lookup: CDR1 SNHLY, CDR2 FYNNEI. The CDR3 covers 13 residues. For the CDR3, the DNA is TGTGCCAGCAGGAACGGGGTATACAATGAGCAGTTCTTC. This encodes CASRNGVYNEQFF.

The gene calls are TRBV5-6 and TRBJ2-7; TRBD1 aligns across 11 bases. The CDR3 loop spans 15 amino acids. V shed 0 bases and J 6 bases; nucleotides not matched to a gene: 5. CDR1 and CDR2 (germline): SGHDT, YYEEEE. CDR3 loop: CASSLGGDRGGEQYF. The CDR3, as DNA: TGTGCCAGCAGCTTGGGTGGGGACAGGGGGGGCGAGCAGTACTTC.

The chain recombines TRBV5-1 with TRBJ1-4; possibly TRBD1 for D (6 bases). The germline CDR1 and CDR2 sequences are SGHRS and YFSETQ. Trimming took 4 bases from V and 8 from J, leaving 15 bases between them. This CDR3 has 14 residues. As DNA, the CDR3 is TGCGCCAGCAGCCCACGACAGGCGGGCGAAAAACTGTTTTTT. Protein sequence: CASSPRQAGEKLFF.

This clone was counted a few times. The chain combines TRBV11-2 with TRBJ2-6; 8 nucleotides align to TRBD1. Germline CDR1 reads SGHAT; CDR2 reads FQNNGV. J lost 3 bases, V lost 6 bases, and 16 bases had no gene match. The CDR3 is 19 amino acids. This CDR3 is CASRKGIGQGAGGANVLTF. In DNA form, the CDR3 reads TGTGCCAGCAGAAAGGGGATCGGGCAGGGGGCTGGTGGGGCCAACGTCCTGACTTTC.

The chain has TRBV5-8 and TRBJ1-1; D is possibly TRBD1 (6 bases). Germline V CDR1 and CDR2: SGHTS, YDEGEE. This CDR3 is 14 amino acids long. Trimming left V 3 bases short and J 1 base short, with 10 bases between. The CDR3 nucleotides are TGTGCCAGCAGCTCAAGGGGGAGGAACACTGAAGCTTTCTTT. Residues: CASSSRGRNTEAFF.